This T cell receptor (beta chain) was captured by sequencing in a study of OX40 agonist ivuxolimab in advanced cancers. Study-level background: As their treatment, patients were administered ivuxolimab, an agonistic anti-OX40 (CD134) antibody. Patients receiving dose escalation had hepatocellular carcinoma, melanoma, renal cell or head and neck cancer. General observations from the study: Normalized T-cell clonal expansion was also low in some nonresponders. At 0.1 to 3.0 mg/kg, CD4+ and CD8+ blood T cells expanded clonally by week 6.

Sequenced by immunoSEQ multiplex PCR; TCRdb stores in-frame clones only, minus some. The profile shows some 52,000 clones, 80% to 85% of them singletons. V was cut by 0 bases and J by 5 bases, with 16 bases left in between. This CDR3 is 16 amino acids long. CDR1 and CDR2 from the germline V gene are SGDLS and YYNGEE. Remarks on this clone: The target antigen is unknown.

The specimen comprised CD4+ or CD8+ T cells sorted from blood, sampled in a trial of the OX40 agonist ivuxolimab. V and J are TRBV9 and TRBJ2-3; the D call may be TRBD1 or TRBD2 (6 bases each). The receptor's source is an adult with an advanced solid tumor such as melanoma, head and neck, liver or kidney cancer. The chain's CDR3 is CASSVVPGAGGDTQYF. The CDR3, as DNA: TGTGCCAGCAGCGTAGTACCGGGGGCGGGTGGAGATACGCAGTATTTT. Combining the CDR3 with reference TRBV9 and TRBJ2-3 gives the whole variable domain DSGVTQTPKHLITATGQRVTLRCSPRSGDLSVYWYQQSLDQGLQFLIQYYNGEERAKGNILERFSAQQFPDLHSELNLSSLELGDSALYFCASSVVPGAGGDTQYFGPGTRLTVL.